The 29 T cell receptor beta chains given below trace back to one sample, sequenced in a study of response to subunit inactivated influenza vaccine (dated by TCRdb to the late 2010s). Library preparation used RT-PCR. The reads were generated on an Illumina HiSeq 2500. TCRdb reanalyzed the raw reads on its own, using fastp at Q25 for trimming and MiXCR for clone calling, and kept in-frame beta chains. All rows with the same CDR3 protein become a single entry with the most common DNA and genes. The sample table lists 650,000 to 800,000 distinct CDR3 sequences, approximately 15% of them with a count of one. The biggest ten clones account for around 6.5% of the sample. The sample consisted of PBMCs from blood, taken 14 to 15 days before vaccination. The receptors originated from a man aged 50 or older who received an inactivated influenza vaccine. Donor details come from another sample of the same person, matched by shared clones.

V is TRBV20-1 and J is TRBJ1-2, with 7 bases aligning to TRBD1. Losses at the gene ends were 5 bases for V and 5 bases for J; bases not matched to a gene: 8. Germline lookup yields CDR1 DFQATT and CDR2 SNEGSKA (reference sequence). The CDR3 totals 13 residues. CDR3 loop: CSASPGQPYGYTF. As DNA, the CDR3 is TGCAGTGCTTCACCGGGACAGCCGTATGGCTACACCTTC.

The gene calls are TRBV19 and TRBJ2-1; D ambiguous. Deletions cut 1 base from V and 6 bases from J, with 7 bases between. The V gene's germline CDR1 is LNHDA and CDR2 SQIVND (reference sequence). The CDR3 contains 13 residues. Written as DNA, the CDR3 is TGTGCCAGTAGTATAGTACAGCTCAATGAGCAGTTCTTC. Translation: CASSIVQLNEQFF.

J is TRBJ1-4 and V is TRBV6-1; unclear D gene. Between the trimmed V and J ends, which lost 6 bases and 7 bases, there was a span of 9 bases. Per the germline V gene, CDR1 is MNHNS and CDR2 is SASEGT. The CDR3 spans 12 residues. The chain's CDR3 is CASRPGAEKLFF. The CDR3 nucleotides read TGTGCCAGCAGGCCGGGAGCTGAAAAACTGTTTTTT.

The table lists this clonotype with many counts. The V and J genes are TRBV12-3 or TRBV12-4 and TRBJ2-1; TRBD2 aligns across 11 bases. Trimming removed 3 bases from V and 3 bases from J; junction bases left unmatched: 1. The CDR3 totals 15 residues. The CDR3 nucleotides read TGTGCCAGCAGTTTTAGCGGGGGGGGCTACAATGAGCAGTTCTTC. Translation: CASSFSGGGYNEQFF.

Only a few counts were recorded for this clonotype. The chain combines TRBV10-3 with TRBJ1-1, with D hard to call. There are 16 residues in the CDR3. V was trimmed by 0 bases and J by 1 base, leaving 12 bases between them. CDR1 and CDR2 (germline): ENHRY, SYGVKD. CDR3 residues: CAISESEFSSNTEAFF. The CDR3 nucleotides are TGTGCCATCAGTGAGTCCGAGTTTAGCTCGAACACTGAAGCTTTCTTT.

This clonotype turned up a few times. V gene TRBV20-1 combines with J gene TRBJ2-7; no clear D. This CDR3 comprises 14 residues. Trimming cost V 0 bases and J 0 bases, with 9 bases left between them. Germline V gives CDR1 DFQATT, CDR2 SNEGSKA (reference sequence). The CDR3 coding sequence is TGCAGTGCTAGAGACCCCTTTAGCTCCTACGAGCAGTACTTC. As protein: CSARDPFSSYEQYF.

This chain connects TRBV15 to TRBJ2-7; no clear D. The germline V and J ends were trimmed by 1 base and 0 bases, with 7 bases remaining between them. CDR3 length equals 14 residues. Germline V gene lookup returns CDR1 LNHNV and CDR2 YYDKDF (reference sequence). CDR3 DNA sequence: TGTGCCACCAGCAGAGGATGGGGCTCCTACGAGCAGTACTTC. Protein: CATSRGWGSYEQYF.

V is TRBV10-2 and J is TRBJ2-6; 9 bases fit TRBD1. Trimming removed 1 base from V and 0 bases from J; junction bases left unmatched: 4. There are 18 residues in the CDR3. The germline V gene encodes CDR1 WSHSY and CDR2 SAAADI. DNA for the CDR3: TGCGCCAGCAGTGAGTGGACAGGGGTTTTCTCTGGGGCCAACGTCCTGACTTTC. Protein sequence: CASSEWTGVFSGANVLTF.

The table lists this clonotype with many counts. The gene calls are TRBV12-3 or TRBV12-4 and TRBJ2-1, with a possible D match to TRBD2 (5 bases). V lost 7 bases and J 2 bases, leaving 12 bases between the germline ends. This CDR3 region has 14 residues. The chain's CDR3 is CASTPGNPYNEQFF. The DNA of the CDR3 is TGTGCCAGCACTCCGGGAAACCCCTACAATGAGCAGTTCTTC.

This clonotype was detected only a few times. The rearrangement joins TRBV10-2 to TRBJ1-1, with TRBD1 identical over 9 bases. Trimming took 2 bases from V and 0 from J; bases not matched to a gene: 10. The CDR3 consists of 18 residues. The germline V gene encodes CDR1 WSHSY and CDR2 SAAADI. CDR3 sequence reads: CASSETHRGLWVNTEAFF. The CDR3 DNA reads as TGCGCCAGCAGTGAGACCCACAGGGGGCTCTGGGTGAACACTGAAGCTTTCTTT.

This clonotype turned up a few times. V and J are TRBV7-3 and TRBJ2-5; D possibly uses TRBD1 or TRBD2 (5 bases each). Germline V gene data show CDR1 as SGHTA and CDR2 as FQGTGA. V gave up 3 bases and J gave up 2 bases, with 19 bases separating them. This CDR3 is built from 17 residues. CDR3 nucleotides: TGTGCCAGCAGCTTCGGGGCGGATACTTGCTGGCAAGAGACCCAGTACTTC. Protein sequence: CASSFGADTCWQETQYF.

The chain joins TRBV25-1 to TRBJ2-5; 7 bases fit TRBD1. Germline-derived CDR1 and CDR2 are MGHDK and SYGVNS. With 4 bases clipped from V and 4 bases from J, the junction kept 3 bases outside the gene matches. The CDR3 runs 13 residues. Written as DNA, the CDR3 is TGTGCCAGCAGTGCCTACAGGGGAGAGACCCAGTACTTC. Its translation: CASSAYRGETQYF.

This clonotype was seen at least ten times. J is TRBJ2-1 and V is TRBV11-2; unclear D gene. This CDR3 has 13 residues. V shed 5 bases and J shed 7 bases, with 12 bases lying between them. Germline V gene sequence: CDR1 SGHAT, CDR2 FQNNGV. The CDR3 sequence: CASSPRPINEQFF. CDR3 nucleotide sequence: TGTGCCAGCAGCCCTAGGCCCATAAATGAGCAGTTCTTC.

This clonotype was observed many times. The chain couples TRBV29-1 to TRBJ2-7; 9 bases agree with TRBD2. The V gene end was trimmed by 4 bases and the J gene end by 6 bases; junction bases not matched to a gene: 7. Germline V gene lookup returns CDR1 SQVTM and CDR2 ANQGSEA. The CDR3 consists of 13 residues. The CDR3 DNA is TGCAGCGTTGGGCGGGGGGGAGTTGGCGAGCAGTACTTC. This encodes CSVGRGGVGEQYF.

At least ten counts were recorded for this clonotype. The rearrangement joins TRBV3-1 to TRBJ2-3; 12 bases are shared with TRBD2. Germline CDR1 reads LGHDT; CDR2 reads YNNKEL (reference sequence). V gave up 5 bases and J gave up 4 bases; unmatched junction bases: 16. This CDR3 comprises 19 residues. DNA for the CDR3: TGTGCCAGCAGCGGCCGACTTCTAGCGGGGGGGGCTGGGGCAGATACGCAGTATTTT. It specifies CASSGRLLAGGAGADTQYF.

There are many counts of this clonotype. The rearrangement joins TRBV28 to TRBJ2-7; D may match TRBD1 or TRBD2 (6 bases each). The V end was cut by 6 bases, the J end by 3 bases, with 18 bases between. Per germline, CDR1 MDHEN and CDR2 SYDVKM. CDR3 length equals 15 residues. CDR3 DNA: TGTGCCAGCAGACTAGGACAGTGGGGAGGCTACGAGCAGTACTTC. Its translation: CASRLGQWGGYEQYF. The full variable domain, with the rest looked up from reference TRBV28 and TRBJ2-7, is DVKVTQSSRYLVKRTGEKVFLECVQDMDHENMFWYRQDPGLGLRLIYFSYDVKMKEKGDIPEGYSVSREKKERFSLILESASTNQTSMYLCASRLGQWGGYEQYFGPGTRLTVT.

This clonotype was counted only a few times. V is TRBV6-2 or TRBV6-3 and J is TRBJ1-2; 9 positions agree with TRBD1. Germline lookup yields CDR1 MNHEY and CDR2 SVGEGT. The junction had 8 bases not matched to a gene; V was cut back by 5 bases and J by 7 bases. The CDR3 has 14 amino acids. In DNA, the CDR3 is TGTGCCAGCAGTCCCCGGGACAGGGCCCGTGGCTACACCTTC. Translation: CASSPRDRARGYTF.

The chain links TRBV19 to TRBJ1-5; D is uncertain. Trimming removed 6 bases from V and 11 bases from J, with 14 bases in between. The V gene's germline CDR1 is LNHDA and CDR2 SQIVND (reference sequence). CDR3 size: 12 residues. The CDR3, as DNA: TGTGCCAGTAGCGACAAGGGTCGGGCCCAGCATTTT. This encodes CASSDKGRAQHF.

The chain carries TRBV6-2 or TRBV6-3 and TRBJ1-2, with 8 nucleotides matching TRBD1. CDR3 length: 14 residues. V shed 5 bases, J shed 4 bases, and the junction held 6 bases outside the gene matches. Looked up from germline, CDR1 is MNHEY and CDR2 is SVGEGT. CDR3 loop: CASSRQGLSYGYTF. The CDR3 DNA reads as TGTGCCAGCAGTCGACAGGGGTTAAGCTATGGCTACACCTTC.

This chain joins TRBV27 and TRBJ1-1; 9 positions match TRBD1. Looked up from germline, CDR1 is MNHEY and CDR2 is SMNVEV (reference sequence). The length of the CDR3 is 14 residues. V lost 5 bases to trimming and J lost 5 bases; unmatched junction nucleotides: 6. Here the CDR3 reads CASSRQGVSTEAFF. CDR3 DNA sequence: TGTGCCAGCAGTAGACAGGGGGTCTCTACTGAAGCTTTCTTT.

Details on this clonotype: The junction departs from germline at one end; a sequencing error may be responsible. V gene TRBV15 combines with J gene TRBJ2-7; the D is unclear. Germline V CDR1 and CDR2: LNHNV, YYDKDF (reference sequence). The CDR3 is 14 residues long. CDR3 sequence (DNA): TGTGCCACCATCAGAGGCCAATACTCCTACGAGCAGTACTTC. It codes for CATIRGQYSYEQYF.

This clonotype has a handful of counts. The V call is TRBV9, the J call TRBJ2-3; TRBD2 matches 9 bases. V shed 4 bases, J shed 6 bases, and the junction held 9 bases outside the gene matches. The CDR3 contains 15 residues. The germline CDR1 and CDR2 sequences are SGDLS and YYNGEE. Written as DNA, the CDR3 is TGTGCCAGCAGCCCAGAGGGGCTAGCGGGGGATACGCAGTATTTT. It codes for CASSPEGLAGDTQYF.

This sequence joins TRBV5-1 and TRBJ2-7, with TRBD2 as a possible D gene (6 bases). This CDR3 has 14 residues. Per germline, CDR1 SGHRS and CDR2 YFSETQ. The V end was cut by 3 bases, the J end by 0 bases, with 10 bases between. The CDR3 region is CASSSGGSSYEQYF. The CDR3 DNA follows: TGCGCCAGCAGCTCCGGGGGAAGCTCCTACGAGCAGTACTTC.

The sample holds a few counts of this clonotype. For the CDR3, the DNA is TGTGCCAGCAGCTTAACGGGTCGGTCTAGCGGGATGGCTGGGGCCAACGTCCTGACTTTC. This encodes CASSLTGRSSGMAGANVLTF. This chain joins TRBV7-3 and TRBJ2-6; TRBD2 agrees at 9 bases. V lost 0 bases and J lost 2; bases outside the gene matches: 11. Germline CDR1 SGHTA, CDR2 FQGTGA. The CDR3 is made up of 20 amino acids.

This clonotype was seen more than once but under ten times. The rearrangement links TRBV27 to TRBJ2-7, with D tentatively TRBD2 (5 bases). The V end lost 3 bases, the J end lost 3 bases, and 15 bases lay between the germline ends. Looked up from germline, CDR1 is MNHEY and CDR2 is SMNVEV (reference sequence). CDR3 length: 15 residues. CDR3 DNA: TGTGCCAGCAGTTTTATACTTAACGGGGTCTACGAGCAGTACTTC. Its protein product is CASSFILNGVYEQYF.

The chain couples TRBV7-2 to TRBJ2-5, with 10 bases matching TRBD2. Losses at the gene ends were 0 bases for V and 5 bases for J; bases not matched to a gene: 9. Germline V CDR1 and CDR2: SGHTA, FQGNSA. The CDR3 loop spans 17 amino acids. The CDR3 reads CASSLALSLAGVETQYF. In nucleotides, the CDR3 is TGTGCCAGCAGCTTAGCGCTCTCCCTAGCGGGAGTTGAGACCCAGTACTTC.

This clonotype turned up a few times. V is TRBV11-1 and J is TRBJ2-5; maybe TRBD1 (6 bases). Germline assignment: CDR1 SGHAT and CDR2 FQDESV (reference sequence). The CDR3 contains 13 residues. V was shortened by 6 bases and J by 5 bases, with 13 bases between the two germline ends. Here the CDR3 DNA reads TGTGCCAGCAGTTACGGACAGTGGGAGACCCAGTACTTC. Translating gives CASSYGQWETQYF.

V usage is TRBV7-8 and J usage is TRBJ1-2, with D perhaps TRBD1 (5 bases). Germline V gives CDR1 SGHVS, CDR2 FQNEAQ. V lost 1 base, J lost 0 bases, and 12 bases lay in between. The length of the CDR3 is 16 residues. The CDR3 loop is CASSLVPDSPNYGYTF. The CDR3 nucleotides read TGTGCCAGCAGCTTAGTTCCCGACAGCCCTAACTATGGCTACACCTTC.

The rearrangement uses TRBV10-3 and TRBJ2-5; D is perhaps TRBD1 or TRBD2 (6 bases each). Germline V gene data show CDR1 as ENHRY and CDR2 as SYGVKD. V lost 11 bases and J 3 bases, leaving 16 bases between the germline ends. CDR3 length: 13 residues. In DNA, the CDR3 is TGTGCCTCCGGTGACGGGGGCAAAGAGACCCAGTACTTC. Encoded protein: CASGDGGKETQYF.